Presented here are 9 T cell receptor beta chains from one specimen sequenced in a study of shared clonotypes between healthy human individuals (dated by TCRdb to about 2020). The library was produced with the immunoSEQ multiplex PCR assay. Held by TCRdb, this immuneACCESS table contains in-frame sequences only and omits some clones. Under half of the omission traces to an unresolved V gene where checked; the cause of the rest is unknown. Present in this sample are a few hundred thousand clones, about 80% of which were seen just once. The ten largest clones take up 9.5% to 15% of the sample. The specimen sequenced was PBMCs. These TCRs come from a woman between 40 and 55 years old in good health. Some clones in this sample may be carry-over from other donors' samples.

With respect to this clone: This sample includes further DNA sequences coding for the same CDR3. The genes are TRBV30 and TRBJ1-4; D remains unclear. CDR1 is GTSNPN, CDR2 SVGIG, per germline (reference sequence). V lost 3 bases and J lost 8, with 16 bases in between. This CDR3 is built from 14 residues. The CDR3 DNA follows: TGTGCCTGGAGCGTGACATCCCGAAGGGAAAAACTGTTTTTT. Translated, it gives CAWSVTSRREKLFF.

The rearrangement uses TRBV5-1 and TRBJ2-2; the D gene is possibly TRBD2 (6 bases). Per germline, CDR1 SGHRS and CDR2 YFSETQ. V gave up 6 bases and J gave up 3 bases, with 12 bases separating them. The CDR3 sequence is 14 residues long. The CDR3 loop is CASTYRGDTGELFF. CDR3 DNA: TGCGCCAGCACCTACCGCGGGGACACCGGGGAGCTGTTTTTT.

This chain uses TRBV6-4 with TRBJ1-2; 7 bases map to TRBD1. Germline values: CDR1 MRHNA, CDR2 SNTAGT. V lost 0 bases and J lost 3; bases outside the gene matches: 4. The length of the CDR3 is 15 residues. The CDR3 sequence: CASSDSAGGHYGYTF. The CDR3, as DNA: TGTGCCAGCAGTGACTCGGCAGGGGGGCACTATGGCTACACCTTC.

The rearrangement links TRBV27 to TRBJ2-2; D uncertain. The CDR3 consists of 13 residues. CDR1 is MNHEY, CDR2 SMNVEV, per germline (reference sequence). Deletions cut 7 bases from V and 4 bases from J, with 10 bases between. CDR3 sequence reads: CASKRLTTGELFF. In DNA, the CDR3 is TGTGCCAGCAAGCGATTAACCACCGGGGAGCTGTTTTTT.

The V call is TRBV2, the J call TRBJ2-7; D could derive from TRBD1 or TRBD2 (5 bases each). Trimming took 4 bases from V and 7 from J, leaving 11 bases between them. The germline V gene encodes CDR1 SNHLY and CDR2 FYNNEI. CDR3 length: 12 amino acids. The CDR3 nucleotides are TGTGCCAGCAGTGCGAGGGGCGGGGAGCAGTACTTC. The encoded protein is CASSARGGEQYF.

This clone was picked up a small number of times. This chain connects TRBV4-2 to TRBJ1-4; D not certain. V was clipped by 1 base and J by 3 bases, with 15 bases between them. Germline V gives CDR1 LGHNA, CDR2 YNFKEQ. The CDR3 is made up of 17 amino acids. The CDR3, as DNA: TGTGCCAGCAGCCAAGGTACGCGGTCTCGGGCTAATGAAAAACTGTTTTTT. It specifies CASSQGTRSRANEKLFF.

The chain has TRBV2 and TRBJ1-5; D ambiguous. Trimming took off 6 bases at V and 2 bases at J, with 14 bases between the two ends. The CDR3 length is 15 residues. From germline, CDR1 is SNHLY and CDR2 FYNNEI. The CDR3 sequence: CASRFSHRGNQPQHF. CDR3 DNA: TGTGCCAGCAGATTCAGCCACCGGGGCAATCAGCCCCAGCATTTT. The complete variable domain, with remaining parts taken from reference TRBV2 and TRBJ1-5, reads EPEVTQTPSHQVTQMGQEVILRCVPISNHLYFYWYRQILGQKVEFLVSFYNNEISEKSEIFDDQFSVERPDGSNFTLKIRSTKLEDSAMYFCASRFSHRGNQPQHFGDGTRLSIL.

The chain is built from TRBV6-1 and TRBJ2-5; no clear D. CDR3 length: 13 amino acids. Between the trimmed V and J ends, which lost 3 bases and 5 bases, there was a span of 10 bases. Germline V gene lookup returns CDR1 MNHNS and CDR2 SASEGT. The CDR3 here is CASSDPSVETQYF. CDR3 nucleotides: TGTGCCAGCAGTGACCCGTCCGTGGAGACCCAGTACTTC.

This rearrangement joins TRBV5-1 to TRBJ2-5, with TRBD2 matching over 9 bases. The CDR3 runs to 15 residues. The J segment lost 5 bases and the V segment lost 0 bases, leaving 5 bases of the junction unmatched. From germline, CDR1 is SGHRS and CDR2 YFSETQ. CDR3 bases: TGCGCCAGCAGCTTGGGGACTAGCGTCGCCGAGACCCAGTACTTC. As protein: CASSLGTSVAETQYF.